This T cell receptor beta chain was observed in a study of technical replicates of blood from several donors. Sequenced by immunoSEQ multiplex PCR; TCRdb stores in-frame clones only, minus some. The sample has about 76,000 clones; approximately 86% are singletons. The CDR3 consists of 15 residues. Germline V lookup: CDR1 MRHNA, CDR2 SNTAGT. The V gene end was trimmed by 4 bases and the J gene end by 3 bases; junction bases not matched to a gene: 5. The V call is TRBV6-4, the J call TRBJ2-3, with 9 bases lining up with TRBD2. The source material was PBMCs. The sequence was collected from a human donor in good health. Some clones in this sample may be carry-over from other donors' samples. CDR3 bases: TGTGCCAGCAGTGGCAGGCTAGCGGGAACAGATACGCAGTATTTT. Amino acids: CASSGRLAGTDTQYF.